Below are 6 T cell receptor beta chains sequenced from a single sample in a study of shared clonotypes between healthy human individuals. The naive CD8 subset, CD45RO-negative cells positively selected for CCR7, excluded terminally differentiated effector memory CD45RA+ cells. Only in-frame clones appear in the TCRdb table, and some are missing; sequencing was by immunoSEQ multiplex PCR. The repertoire consists of around 1,900,000 clones, with roughly 95% occurring once and the leading ten covering about 1.6%. Sequences were obtained from naive CD8+ T cells from PBMCs. These receptors were taken from a man aged 18 to 30 in good health. Some clones in this sample may be carry-over from other donors' samples.

The rearrangement links TRBV7-3 to TRBJ1-3; D is ambiguous. This CDR3 is built from 20 residues. Germline CDR1 reads SGHTA; CDR2 reads FQGTGA. Trimming cost V 5 bases and J 7 bases, with 33 bases left between them. CDR3: CASSPPLLREAQVSSNTIYF. The CDR3 bases are TGTGCCAGCAGCCCCCCGTTATTACGAGAAGCCCAGGTGTCCTCGAACACCATATATTTT. Together with reference TRBV7-3 and TRBJ1-3, the CDR3 gives the full variable domain: GAGVSQTPSNKVTEKGKYVELRCDPISGHTALYWYRQSLGQGPEFLIYFQGTGAADDSGLPNDRFFAVRPEGSVSTLKIQRTERGDSAVYLCASSPPLLREAQVSSNTIYFGEGSWLTVV.

This sequence joins TRBV9 and TRBJ1-3, with D perhaps TRBD1 (5 bases). This CDR3 contains 15 residues. Germline CDR1 is SGDLS and CDR2 is YYNGEE. Trimming removed 4 bases at V and 1 base at J, with 12 bases between. The CDR3 sequence: CASSPWGGSGNTIYF. CDR3 nucleotide sequence: TGTGCCAGCAGCCCCTGGGGGGGGTCTGGAAACACCATATATTTT. The whole variable domain, filled in from reference TRBV9 and TRBJ1-3, reads DSGVTQTPKHLITATGQRVTLRCSPRSGDLSVYWYQQSLDQGLQFLIQYYNGEERAKGNILERFSAQQFPDLHSELNLSSLELGDSALYFCASSPWGGSGNTIYFGEGSWLTVV.

CDR3 region: CASSEALASGSVMWWWNEQFF. DNA of the CDR3: TGTGCCAGCAGTGAAGCGCTGGCTAGCGGGAGTGTAATGTGGTGGTGGAATGAGCAGTTCTTC. This rearrangement joins TRBV6-1 to TRBJ2-1; 10 nucleotides line up with TRBD2. Germline CDR1 MNHNS, CDR2 SASEGT. The CDR3 has 21 amino acids. The trim removed 0 bases at V and 7 bases at J, leaving 21 bases unmatched.

The chain links TRBV7-9 to TRBJ1-1; no clear D. Germline loops: CDR1 SEHNR, CDR2 FQNEAQ (reference sequence). This CDR3 region has 13 residues. The ends were cut back, 0 bases at V and 6 bases at J, with 8 bases in the middle. The CDR3 spells CASSLALKAEAFF. The CDR3 nucleotides are TGTGCCAGCAGCTTAGCACTCAAGGCTGAAGCTTTCTTT.

This clone was counted between two and nine times. The V call is TRBV6-6, the J call TRBJ2-3; 10 positions match TRBD2. Germline V gene lookup returns CDR1 MNHNY and CDR2 SVGAGI (reference sequence). This CDR3 is 15 amino acids long. Trimming cost V 5 bases and J 4 bases; bases outside gene matches: 6. CDR3 sequence: CASSLQRGGADTQYF. CDR3 nucleotide sequence: TGTGCCAGCAGTCTACAGCGGGGGGGGGCAGATACGCAGTATTTT.

The chain employs TRBV6-1 and TRBJ2-1; D may be TRBD1 (6 bases). The CDR3 contains 15 residues. Germline loops: CDR1 MNHNS, CDR2 SASEGT. V gave up 3 bases and J gave up 0 bases, with 9 bases separating them. The CDR3 region is CASSEGASSYNEQFF. CDR3 nucleotide sequence: TGTGCCAGCAGTGAGGGGGCAAGCTCCTACAATGAGCAGTTCTTC.